The source of this TCR beta chain is a study of T-cell reconstitution after alpha-beta-depleted transplantation in children (dated by TCRdb to 2016 to 2017). The study in broad terms: The study quantitatively tracked T-cell immune reconstitution after TCRalphabeta/CD19-depleted allogeneic hematopoietic cell transplantation in children using TCR repertoire profiling.

Here is what the overall study found, with its caveats: The apparently early alphabetaT-cell count recovery about two months after transplant was reportedly dependent on only several hundred rapidly expanded clones derived from non-depleted graft cells. Over the following months the frequencies of hyperexpanded clones went down, and after one year T-cell counts and TCRbeta diversity were mostly credited to newly produced T cells. In some patients, the high TCRbeta diversity seen at day 60 was put down to recipient T cells and intrathymic progenitors that had survived conditioning.

In this sample, this clonotype turned up many times. It lacks a known antigen. No base qualities exist here, and no much larger clone lies one base off it. Receptors were amplified or captured by PCR. TCRdb shows the sequencer as Illumina HiSeq 2500. TCR library preparation used molecular barcoding, with unique molecular identifiers applied to normalize quantification of the TCRbeta repertoire. TCRdb itself trimmed the public reads at Q25 with fastp, ran MiXCR and retained productive beta chains. A single entry per CDR3 protein holds the most common genes and DNA from its merged rows. Counted in this sample were 200,000 to 250,000 distinct CDR3 sequences; around 8% of them appeared once. About 6.4% of the sample belongs to the ten largest clones. This specimen's treatment or condition label, interpreted: allogeneic hematopoietic cell transplantation with graft depleted of TCRalphabeta T cells and CD19 B cells. The transplant recipients were children given TCRalphabeta/CD19-depleted allogeneic hematopoietic cell grafts.

The material was PBMCs, mostly from graft donor cells, obtained 180 days after TCRalphabeta/CD19-depleted stem cell transplant. This clonotype was obtained from a male patient younger than 18 who had a stem cell transplant for acute lymphoblastic leukemia, so the T cells may come from the graft donor.

This receptor carries the CDR3 CASSIGTGQSYEQYF. The nucleotide sequence is TGTGCCAGTAGTATTGGGACAGGGCAATCCTACGAGCAGTACTTC. The V and J genes are TRBV19 and TRBJ2-7; 9 central nucleotides agree with TRBD1. CDR1 and CDR2 were assigned from the germline V gene (reference sequence) as LNHDA and SQIVND. Counted from cysteine to phenylalanine, this CDR3 has 15 amino acids. The only DNA kept is the CDR3, 45 bases in frame from the first base. Trimmed from V: 3 bases; trimmed from J: 1 base; junction bases lacking a gene match: 4. Reference TRBV19 and TRBJ2-7 proteins supply the regions before and after the CDR3; the full variable domain is: DGGITQSPKYLFRKEGQNVTLSCEQNLNHDAMYWYRQDPGQGLRLIYYSQIVNDFQKGDIAEGYSVSREKKESFPLTVTSAQKNPTAFYLCASSIGTGQSYEQYFGPGTRLTVT.